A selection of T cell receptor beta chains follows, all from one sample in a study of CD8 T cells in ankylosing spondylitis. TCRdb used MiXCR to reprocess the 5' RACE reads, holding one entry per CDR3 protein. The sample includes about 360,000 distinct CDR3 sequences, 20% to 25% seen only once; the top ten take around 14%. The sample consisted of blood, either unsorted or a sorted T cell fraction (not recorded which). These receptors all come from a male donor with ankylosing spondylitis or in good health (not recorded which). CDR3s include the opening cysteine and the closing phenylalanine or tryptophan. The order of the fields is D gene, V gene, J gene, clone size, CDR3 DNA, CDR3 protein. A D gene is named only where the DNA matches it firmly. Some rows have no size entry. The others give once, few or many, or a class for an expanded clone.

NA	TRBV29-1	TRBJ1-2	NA	TGCAGCGTTGAAGAGCTCGACTCTAACTATGGCTACACCTTC	CSVEELDSNYGYTF
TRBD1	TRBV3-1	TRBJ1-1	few	TGTGCCAGCAGCCAAGATTCGACAGGGTTAAGTACTGAAGCTTTCTTT	CASSQDSTGLSTEAFF
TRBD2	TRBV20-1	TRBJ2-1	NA	TGCAGTGCACGCGGGCTAGCGGGGGGGCCGAGATTAATTGAGCAGTTCTTC	CSARGLAGGPRLIEQFF
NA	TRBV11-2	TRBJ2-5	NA	TGTGCCAGCAGCACCAGACAAAACAGGGAGACCCAGTACTTC	CASSTRQNRETQYF
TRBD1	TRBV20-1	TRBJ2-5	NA	TGCAGTGCCAGAAAGACAGGGCCCCAAGAGACCCAGTACTTC	CSARKTGPQETQYF
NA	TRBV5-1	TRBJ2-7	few	TGCGCCAGCAGCTTGAAAGGCAGGGTAACCGACGAGCAGTACTTC	CASSLKGRVTDEQYF
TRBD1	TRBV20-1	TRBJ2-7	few	TGCAGTGCGTTGGGACAGGGGGCGCCGGGGTACGAGCAGTACTTC	CSALGQGAPGYEQYF
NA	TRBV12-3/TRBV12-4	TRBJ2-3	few	TGTGCCAGCAGTTTATGGCTAGCAGGAGATACGCAGTATTTT	CASSLWLAGDTQYF
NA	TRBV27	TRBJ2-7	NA	TGTGCCAGCAGTTTCGGCCCGACAGGCTACGAGCAGTACTTC	CASSFGPTGYEQYF
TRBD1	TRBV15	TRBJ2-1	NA	TGTGCCACCAGCAGAGATAGTAAAGGGGGCTTTGAGCAGTTCTTC	CATSRDSKGGFEQFF
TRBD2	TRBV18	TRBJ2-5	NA	TGTGCCAGCTCACCGCAACCGGGACTAGTACAAGAGACCCAGTACTTC	CASSPQPGLVQETQYF
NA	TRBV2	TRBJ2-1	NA	TGTGCCAGCAGTGAATCCGGCAGGGTAGGAAATGAGCAGTTCTTC	CASSESGRVGNEQFF
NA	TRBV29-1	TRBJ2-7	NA	TGCAGCGTTGAAGATGGAGGGGCAGAGGCCCTCGAGCAGTACTTC	CSVEDGGAEALEQYF
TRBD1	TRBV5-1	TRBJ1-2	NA	TGCGCCAGCAATATCGCGGGACAGAACTATGGCTACACCTTC	CASNIAGQNYGYTF
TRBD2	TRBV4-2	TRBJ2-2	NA	TGTGCCAGCAGCCAAGAGGTCGCGACGGGGGGATTCACCGGGGAGCTGTTTTTT	CASSQEVATGGFTGELFF
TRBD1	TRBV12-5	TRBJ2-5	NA	TGTGCTAGTGGCACAGGACAGGGTGAGGAGGTGACCCAGTACTTC	CASGTGQGEEVTQYF
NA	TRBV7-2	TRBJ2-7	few	TGTGCCAGCAGCTTATACCAGAACTACGAGCAGTACTTC	CASSLYQNYEQYF
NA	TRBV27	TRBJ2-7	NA	TGTGCCAGCAGTTTTTCCGGCCTGGGGTACGAGCAGTACTTC	CASSFSGLGYEQYF
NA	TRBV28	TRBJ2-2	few	TGTGCCAGCAGTTTTAATGTCGGGGAGCTGTTTTTT	CASSFNVGELFF
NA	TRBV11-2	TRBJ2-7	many	TGTGCCAGCAGCCAAGGTGCCGGGGTATCCTACGAGCAGTACTTC	CASSQGAGVSYEQYF
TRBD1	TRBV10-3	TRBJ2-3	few	TGTGCCATCAGTGAAGGGGGGACAGGGCTATCGGCAGATACGCAGTATTTT	CAISEGGTGLSADTQYF
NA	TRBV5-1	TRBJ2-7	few	TGCGCCAGCAGCTTGTTGGGTTTCCACGAGCAGTACTTC	CASSLLGFHEQYF
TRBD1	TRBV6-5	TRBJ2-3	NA	TGTGCCAGCAGTTATTTCACAGGGGGAGATACGCAGTATTTT	CASSYFTGGDTQYF
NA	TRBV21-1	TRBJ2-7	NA	TGTGCCAGCAGCAAACAGGCTGCCCGAGTCGACGAGCAGTACTTC	CASSKQAARVDEQYF
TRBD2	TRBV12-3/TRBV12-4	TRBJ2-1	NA	TGTGCCAGCAGAGGAACCGGGACTAGCGCCGGTGAGCAGTTCTTC	CASRGTGTSAGEQFF
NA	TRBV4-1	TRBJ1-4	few	TGCGCCAGCAGCCCTAACCCCCAGGAAGATGAAAAACTGTTTTTT	CASSPNPQEDEKLFF
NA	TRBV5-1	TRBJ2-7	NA	TGCGCCAGCAGCTTGGAAAAGGGAAATCACGAGCAGTACTTC	CASSLEKGNHEQYF
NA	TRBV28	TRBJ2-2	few	TGTGCCAGCAGTTCTCCAAGACATCACACCGGGGAGCTGTTTTTT	CASSSPRHHTGELFF
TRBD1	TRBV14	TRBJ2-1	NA	TGTGCCAGCAGCCGAGTGACAGGGGTCAACAATGAGCAGTTCTTC	CASSRVTGVNNEQFF
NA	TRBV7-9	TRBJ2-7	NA	TGTGCCAGCAGCTTAGAGGACAACGAGCAGTACTTC	CASSLEDNEQYF
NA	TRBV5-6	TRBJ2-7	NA	TGTGCCAGCAGCTCGCAATGGAGAAAGGCCTACGAGCAGTACTTC	CASSSQWRKAYEQYF
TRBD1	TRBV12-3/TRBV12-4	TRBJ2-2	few	TGTGCCAGCAGTTTTCGGGACAGGAGAACCGGGGAGCTGTTTTTT	CASSFRDRRTGELFF
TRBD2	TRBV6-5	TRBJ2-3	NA	TGTGCCAGCAGTTACTCGAGACTAGCGGGGCGAGATACGCAGTATTTT	CASSYSRLAGRDTQYF
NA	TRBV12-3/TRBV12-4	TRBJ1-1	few	TGTGCCAGCACCAGGACACCCAACACTGAAGCTTTCTTT	CASTRTPNTEAFF
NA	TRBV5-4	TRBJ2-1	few	TGTGCCAGCAGCTTGCCGGCTGGAGGGAGGAATGAGCAGTTCTTC	CASSLPAGGRNEQFF
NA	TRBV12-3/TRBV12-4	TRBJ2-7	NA	TGTGCCAGCAGAGAAGACAGTACACTCTACGAGCAGTACTTC	CASREDSTLYEQYF
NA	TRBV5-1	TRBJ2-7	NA	TGCGCCAGCAGCTTGGAGCAGGGAGGCCCAGGCCTGGACGAGCAGTACTTC	CASSLEQGGPGLDEQYF
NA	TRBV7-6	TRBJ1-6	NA	TGTGCCAGCAGCGAAGACGGCGGCTATAATTCACCCCTCCACTTT	CASSEDGGYNSPLHF
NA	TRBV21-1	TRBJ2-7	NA	TGTGCCAGCAGCCTGGGGCAGGGGGGAAATGTACGTTTCGCCTACGAGCAGTACTTC	CASSLGQGGNVRFAYEQYF
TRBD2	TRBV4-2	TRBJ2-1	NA	TGTGCCAGCAGCCCCCTCAGCGGGGGGGCGTTAGACAATGAGCAGTTCTTC	CASSPLSGGALDNEQFF
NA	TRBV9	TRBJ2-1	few	TGTGCCAGCAGCGTAGAGGGACGGCAAAACAATGAGCAGTTCTTC	CASSVEGRQNNEQFF
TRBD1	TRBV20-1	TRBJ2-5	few	TGCAGTGCTAGAGAGACGGGACAGCCCACTAAGTCGGGGACCCAGTACTTC	CSARETGQPTKSGTQYF
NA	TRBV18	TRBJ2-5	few	TGTGCCAGCTCACCACCCTTTGAGACCCAGTACTTC	CASSPPFETQYF
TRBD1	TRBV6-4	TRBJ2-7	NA	TGTGCCAGCAGTGACCGGGCCGGGACAGGGCACTACGAGCAGTACTTC	CASSDRAGTGHYEQYF